This T cell receptor beta chain derives from a study of blood T cell repertoires in COVID-19. Overall study context: Researchers got acute and convalescent COVID-19 samples from the United States, Italy and Spain. T cells, B-cell-depleted T cells, or PBMCs supplied cDNA or gDNA.

The CDR3 extends over 13 amino acids. The junction had 3 bases not matched to a gene; V was cut back by 6 bases and J by 5 bases. Per the germline V gene, CDR1 is SQVTM and CDR2 is ANQGSEA. Study processing details: Scientists estimated how many nucleated cells there were by amplifying reference gene primers. Clones were sequenced by immunoSEQ multiplex PCR, and TCRdb holds only the in-frame ones, with some missing. Clone size and the V and J calls come from that table; the DNA yielded D and trimming. The sample has 160,000 or so clones; about nine tenths are singletons. The rearrangement uses TRBV29-1 and TRBJ2-2; 10 bases map to TRBD1. The receptor was isolated from an older woman who had recovered from COVID-19. Specimen: peripheral blood. CDR3 region: CSVDRGGTGELFF. The CDR3 region has the DNA TGCAGCGTGGACAGGGGGGGGACCGGGGAGCTGTTTTTT.